A selection of T cell receptor beta chains follows, all from one sample in a study of ipilimumab plus nivolumab after autologous stem cell transplantation. The repertoire was sequenced with immunoSEQ multiplex PCR; TCRdb's copy has only in-frame clones and lacks some. The sample includes some 17,000 clones, more than 65% of them seen just once. Here the sequenced sample was PBMCs, taken in a trial of ipilimumab plus nivolumab as post-transplant consolidation. The receptor source for this set is a male donor with diffuse large B-cell lymphoma. The CDR3 runs from the conserved cysteine through the conserved F or W. A D gene is named only where the DNA matches it firmly. Rows give clone size only sometimes, using once, few, many, or a class for an expanded clone.

clone size	V gene	D gene	J gene	CDR3 protein	CDR3 DNA
.	TRBV11-2	.	TRBJ2-1	CASSRGSYNEQFF	TGTGCCAGCAGCAGGGGCAGCTACAATGAGCAGTTCTTC
.	TRBV7-9	.	TRBJ1-1	CASRSRGGDTEAFF	TGTGCCAGCCGGTCCAGGGGTGGGGACACTGAAGCTTTCTTT
.	TRBV5-1	.	TRBJ1-6	CASSLSGNSGAGGSPLHF	TGCGCCAGCAGCTTATCTGGAAACTCCGGGGCCGGGGGATCACCCCTCCACTTT
once	TRBV7-9	TRBD1	TRBJ1-2	CASSQLKAGGNYGYTF	TGTGCCAGCAGCCAACTTAAGGCAGGGGGCAACTATGGCTACACCTTC
few	TRBV30	.	TRBJ2-1	CAWSLTSYNEQFF	TGTGCCTGGAGTCTTACTAGTTACAATGAGCAGTTCTTC
.	TRBV5-4	TRBD2	TRBJ2-7	CASSSTEGRGGYEQYF	TGTGCCAGCAGCTCAACCGAGGGGCGGGGGGGTTACGAGCAGTACTTC
.	TRBV6-1	.	TRBJ1-4	CASSLGVYNEKLFF	TGTGCCAGCAGCTTGGGGGTATATAATGAAAAACTGTTTTTT
.	TRBV10-2	TRBD1	TRBJ2-7	CASSDPGTGGYEQYF	TGCGCCAGCAGTGATCCTGGGACAGGGGGTTACGAGCAGTACTTC
.	TRBV6-1	TRBD1	TRBJ1-4	CASSFPGQTGEKLFF	TGTGCCAGCAGTTTTCCGGGACAGACGGGAGAAAAACTGTTTTTT
.	TRBV5-1	.	TRBJ2-1	CASSLGQANNEQFF	TGCGCCAGCAGCTTGGGACAGGCCAACAATGAGCAGTTCTTC
.	TRBV14	.	TRBJ2-2	CASSQDPRWDGTNTGELFF	TGTGCCAGCAGCCAAGATCCCCGTTGGGACGGGACGAACACCGGGGAGCTGTTTTTT
.	TRBV7-9	.	TRBJ1-1	CASSLTGPLDEAFF	TGTGCCAGCAGCTTAACCGGGCCGCTCGATGAAGCTTTCTTT